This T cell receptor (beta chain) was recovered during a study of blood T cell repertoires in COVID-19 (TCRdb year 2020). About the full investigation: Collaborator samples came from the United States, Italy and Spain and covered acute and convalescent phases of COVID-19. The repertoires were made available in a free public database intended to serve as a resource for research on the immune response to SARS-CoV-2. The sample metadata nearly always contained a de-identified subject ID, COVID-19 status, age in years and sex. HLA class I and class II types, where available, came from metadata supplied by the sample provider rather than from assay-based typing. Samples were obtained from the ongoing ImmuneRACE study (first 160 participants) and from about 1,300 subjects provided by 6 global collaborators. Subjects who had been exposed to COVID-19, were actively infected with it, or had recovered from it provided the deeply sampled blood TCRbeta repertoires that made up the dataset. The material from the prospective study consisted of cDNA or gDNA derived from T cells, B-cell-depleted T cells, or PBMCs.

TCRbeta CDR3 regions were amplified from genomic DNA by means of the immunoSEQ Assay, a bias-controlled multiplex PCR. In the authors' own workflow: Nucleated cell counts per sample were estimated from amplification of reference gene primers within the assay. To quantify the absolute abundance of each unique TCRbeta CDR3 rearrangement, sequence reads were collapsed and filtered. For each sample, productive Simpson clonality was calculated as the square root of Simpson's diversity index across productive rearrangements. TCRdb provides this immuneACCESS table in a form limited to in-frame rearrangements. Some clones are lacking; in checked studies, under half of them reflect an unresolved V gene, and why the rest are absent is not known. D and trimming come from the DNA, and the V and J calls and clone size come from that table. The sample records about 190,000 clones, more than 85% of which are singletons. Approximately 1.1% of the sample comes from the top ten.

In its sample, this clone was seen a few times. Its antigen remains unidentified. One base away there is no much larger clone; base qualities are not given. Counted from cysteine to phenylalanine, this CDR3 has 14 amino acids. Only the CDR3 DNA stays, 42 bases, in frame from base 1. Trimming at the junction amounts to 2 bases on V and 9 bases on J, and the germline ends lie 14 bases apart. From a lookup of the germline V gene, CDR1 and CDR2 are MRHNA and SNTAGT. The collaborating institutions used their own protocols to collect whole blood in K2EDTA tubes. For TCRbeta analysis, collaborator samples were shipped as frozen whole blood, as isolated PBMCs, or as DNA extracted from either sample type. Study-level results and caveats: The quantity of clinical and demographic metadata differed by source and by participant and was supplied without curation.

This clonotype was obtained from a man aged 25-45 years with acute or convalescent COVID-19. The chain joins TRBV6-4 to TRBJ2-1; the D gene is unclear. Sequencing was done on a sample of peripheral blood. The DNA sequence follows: TGTGCCAGCAGTGACCGCCACCCTTCAGGTGAGCAGTTCTTC. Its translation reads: CASSDRHPSGEQFF.